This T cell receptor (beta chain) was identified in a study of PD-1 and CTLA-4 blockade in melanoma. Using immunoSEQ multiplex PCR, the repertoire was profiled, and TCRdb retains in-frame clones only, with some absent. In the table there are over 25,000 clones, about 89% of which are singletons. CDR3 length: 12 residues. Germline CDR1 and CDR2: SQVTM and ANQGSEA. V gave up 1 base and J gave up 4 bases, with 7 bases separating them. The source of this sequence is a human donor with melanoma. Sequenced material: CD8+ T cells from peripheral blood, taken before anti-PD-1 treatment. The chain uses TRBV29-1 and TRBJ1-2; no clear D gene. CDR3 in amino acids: CSVEGRIYGYTF. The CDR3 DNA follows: TGCAGCGTTGAAGGCAGGATCTATGGCTACACCTTC.